This entry describes one T cell receptor (beta chain). The antigen is not known. Trimming took off 6 bases at V and 6 bases at J, with 16 bases between the two ends. CDR3 length: 14 amino acids. From germline, CDR1 is MNHEY and CDR2 SMNVEV (reference sequence). The data originate from a study of Ad26.COV2.S vaccination and SARS-CoV-2 variants. The overall study: Dosing was one shot or two shots 56 days apart. Study-wide results and caveats: Vaccine recipients surpassed placebo recipients in spike-specific TCR breadth.

Treatment defined: some 19 received Ad26.COV2.S at low or high dose, single or two shots; roughly five received placebo; per-sample allocation not given. Specimen acquisition occurred on day 63 following the initial vaccine or placebo injection. An Ad26 vector expressing Wuhan-strain SARS-CoV-2 spike served as the vaccine. The table came from immunoSEQ multiplex PCR; TCRdb's copy has only in-frame clones and leaves some out. The data show some 400,000 clones, over 75% seen once. Sequencing used peripheral blood, obtained in a trial of Ad26.COV2.S vaccine versus placebo. V and J are TRBV27 and TRBJ2-3, with D maybe TRBD1 (6 bases). This clonotype was obtained from a person between 18 and 65 years old who received the Ad26.COV2.S COVID-19 vaccine or a placebo. CDR3 sequence: CASSPQGRWDTQYF. The CDR3 DNA reads TGTGCCAGCAGCCCCCAGGGGAGATGGGATACGCAGTATTTT.